This T cell receptor beta chain was obtained from a study of OX40 agonist ivuxolimab in advanced cancers. CDR3 length: 15 amino acids. Trimming removed 7 bases from V and 3 bases from J; junction bases left unmatched: 8. Germline values: CDR1 MNHNS, CDR2 SASEGT. Produced via immunoSEQ multiplex PCR; TCRdb's table is partial and in-frame only. The table shows about 37,000 clones, with approximately 90% occurring only once. The J gene is TRBJ2-5, the V gene TRBV6-1; 10 nucleotides agree with TRBD2. The sample in question was CD4+ or CD8+ T cells sorted from blood, obtained in a trial of the OX40 agonist ivuxolimab. The clonotype was recovered from an adult with an advanced solid tumor such as melanoma, head and neck, liver or kidney cancer. The CDR3 sequence: CASISGGLREETQYF. DNA of the CDR3: TGTGCCAGCATTAGCGGGGGGCTTCGGGAAGAGACCCAGTACTTC.